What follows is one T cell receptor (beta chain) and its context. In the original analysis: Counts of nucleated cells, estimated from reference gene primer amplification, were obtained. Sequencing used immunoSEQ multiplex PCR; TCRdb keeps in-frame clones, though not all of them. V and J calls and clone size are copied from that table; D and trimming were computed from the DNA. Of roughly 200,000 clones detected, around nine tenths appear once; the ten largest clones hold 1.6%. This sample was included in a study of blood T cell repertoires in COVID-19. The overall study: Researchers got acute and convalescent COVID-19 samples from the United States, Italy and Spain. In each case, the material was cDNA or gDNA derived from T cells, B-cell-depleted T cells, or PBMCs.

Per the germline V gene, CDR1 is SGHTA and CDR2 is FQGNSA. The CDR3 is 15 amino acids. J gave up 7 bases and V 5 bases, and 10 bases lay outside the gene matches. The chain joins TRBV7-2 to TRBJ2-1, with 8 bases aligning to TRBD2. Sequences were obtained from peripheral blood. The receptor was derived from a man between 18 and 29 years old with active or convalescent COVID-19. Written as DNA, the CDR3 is TGTGCCAGCAGCCCACCGGGACTAGTTAGAAATGAGCAGTTCTTC. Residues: CASSPPGLVRNEQFF. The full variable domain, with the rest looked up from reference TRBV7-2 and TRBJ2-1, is GAGVSQSPSNKVTEKGKDVELRCDPISGHTALYWYRQSLGQGLEFLIYFQGNSAPDKSGLPSDRFSAERTGGSVSTLTIQRTQQEDSAVYLCASSPPGLVRNEQFFGPGTRLTVL.